Each of the 18 T cell receptor beta chains below was sequenced from the same sample in a study of memory CD4+ T cells and cytomegalovirus serostatus. Repertoires were generated with immunoSEQ multiplex PCR, while TCRdb's copy carries only in-frame clones and drops some. The sample shows around 45,000 clones, just over 75% of them seen only once. Single viable CD3+CD4+CD8-CD45RO+ cells were sorted as the memory CD4+ T cells. The sequenced sample was memory CD4+ T cells from blood. Every receptor here comes from an adult in good health and CMV-seronegative.

The gene calls are TRBV2 and TRBJ2-5; 14 bases are shared with TRBD2. Germline V gene data show CDR1 as SNHLY and CDR2 as FYNNEI. V gave up 2 bases and J gave up 5 bases; unmatched junction bases: 13. This CDR3 has 19 residues. This chain's CDR3 is CASSEPRLAGGLWIETQYF. The CDR3, as DNA: TGTGCCAGCAGTGAACCGAGACTAGCGGGGGGGCTCTGGATTGAGACCCAGTACTTC.

This rearrangement joins TRBV6-5 to TRBJ1-5; D is possibly TRBD1 (6 bases). Germline CDR1 and CDR2: MNHEY and SVGAGI. V was shortened by 6 bases and J by 5 bases, with 14 bases between the two germline ends. The CDR3 is made up of 14 amino acids. CDR3 bases: TGTGCCAGCAGAAGGTCCGGGGGCGATCAGCCCCAGCATTTT. It codes for CASRRSGGDQPQHF.

This clone was seen a handful of times. The chain has TRBV6-1 and TRBJ2-1; D is perhaps TRBD2 (6 bases). V lost 4 bases and J lost 7, with 11 bases in between. The germline gives CDR1 MNHNS, CDR2 SASEGT. This CDR3 is built from 13 residues. The CDR3 spells CASSGLRGNEQFF. The DNA for the CDR3 is TGTGCCAGCAGTGGCCTTCGGGGGAATGAGCAGTTCTTC.

CDR3 in amino acids: CASTNTGELFF. In DNA form, the CDR3 reads TGTGCCAGTACGAACACCGGGGAGCTGTTTTTT. The chain couples TRBV2 to TRBJ2-2; the D is unclear. Per germline, CDR1 SNHLY and CDR2 FYNNEI. This CDR3 is built from 11 residues. Trimming removed 9 bases at V and 0 bases at J, with 2 bases between.

The chain links TRBV2 to TRBJ2-7, with D perhaps matching TRBD1 or TRBD2 (5 bases each). Germline V gene lookup returns CDR1 SNHLY and CDR2 FYNNEI. This CDR3 region has 17 residues. Between the trimmed V and J ends, which lost 0 bases and 2 bases, there was a span of 17 bases. The CDR3 DNA is TGTGCCAGCAGTGAAGCCCTGGACTTCACGGGGCCCTACGAGCAGTACTTC. It is translated as CASSEALDFTGPYEQYF.

This chain joins TRBV25-1 and TRBJ2-7; D is ambiguous. The germline gives CDR1 MGHDK, CDR2 SYGVNS. With 5 bases removed from V and 4 bases from J, the gap between germline ends came to 6 bases. The CDR3 contains 11 residues. CDR3 DNA sequence: TGTGCCAGCAGTTTACTGTACGAGCAGTACTTC. Protein: CASSLLYEQYF.

J is TRBJ1-1 and V is TRBV7-2; a possible D gene is TRBD1 (5 bases). V lost 0 bases to trimming and J lost 1 base, with 9 bases between them. Germline V gene lookup returns CDR1 SGHTA and CDR2 FQGNSA. There are 15 residues in the CDR3. The chain's CDR3 is CASSLAARANTEAFF. For the CDR3, the DNA is TGTGCCAGCAGCTTAGCAGCCAGGGCGAACACTGAAGCTTTCTTT.

The chain has TRBV18 and TRBJ2-7, with 7 bases fitting TRBD1. CDR3 length: 13 residues. The V segment lost 2 bases and the J segment 13 bases; nucleotides outside the gene matches: 11. In germline, CDR1 is KGHSH, CDR2 LQKENI. CDR3 DNA sequence: TGTGCCAGCTCACCAAACCCCCGGGACAGCAATTACTTC. It yields the protein CASSPNPRDSNYF.

V is TRBV5-1 and J is TRBJ1-6, with no clear D. Trimming took 1 base from V and 6 from J, leaving 11 bases between them. The CDR3 is made up of 15 amino acids. Germline V lookup: CDR1 SGHRS, CDR2 YFSETQ. CDR3 loop: CASSLRSEPNSPLHF. CDR3 sequence (DNA): TGCGCCAGCAGCTTGAGGTCGGAGCCTAATTCACCCCTCCACTTT.

This sequence joins TRBV29-1 and TRBJ2-3, with unresolved D. Germline CDR1 and CDR2: SQVTM and ANQGSEA. V was pared by 4 bases and J by 0 bases, with 11 bases between. The CDR3 spans 14 residues. The CDR3 nucleotides are TGCAGCGTTGGGATAGACACTAGCACAGATACGCAGTATTTT. Amino acids: CSVGIDTSTDTQYF.

The chain combines TRBV2 with TRBJ1-3; D is undetermined. Trimming shortened V by 1 base and J by 2 bases, and 9 bases separated the two germline ends. CDR3 length: 15 amino acids. Germline CDR1 and CDR2: SNHLY and FYNNEI. The CDR3 nucleotides are TGTGCCAGCAGTGAAGGGGGAGTCCCTGGAAACACCATATATTTT. The encoded protein is CASSEGGVPGNTIYF.

The chain uses TRBV7-9 and TRBJ1-1; D is undetermined. This CDR3 contains 17 residues. The germline V gene encodes CDR1 SEHNR and CDR2 FQNEAQ (reference sequence). Trimming took 1 base from V and 5 from J, leaving 20 bases between them. The CDR3 is CASSLEMGSLYPTEAFF. Written as DNA, the CDR3 is TGTGCCAGCAGCTTAGAGATGGGCAGCCTATACCCAACTGAAGCTTTCTTT.

The chain is built from TRBV5-4 and TRBJ2-7; possible D gene TRBD2, 6 bases. Trimming shortened V by 0 bases and J by 1 base, and 14 bases separated the two germline ends. Germline V gives CDR1 SGHNT, CDR2 YYREEE (reference sequence). The length of the CDR3 is 16 residues. CDR3: CASSLDWRGGSYEQYF. For the CDR3, the DNA is TGTGCCAGCAGCTTGGACTGGCGGGGCGGATCCTACGAGCAGTACTTC.

This chain links TRBV5-1 with TRBJ1-2; 11 bases align to TRBD1. Looked up from germline, CDR1 is SGHRS and CDR2 is YFSETQ. V gave up 0 bases and J gave up 4 bases; unmatched junction bases: 5. The CDR3 extends over 16 amino acids. The CDR3 DNA reads TGCGCCAGCAGCTTGGAACCTGGGACAGGGGGCTATGGCTACACCTTC. Translating it yields CASSLEPGTGGYGYTF.

The chain carries TRBV7-8 and TRBJ1-3; TRBD1 is a possible D gene (5 bases). The CDR3 is 17 amino acids. V lost 4 bases, J lost 1 base, and 17 bases lay in between. The V gene's germline CDR1 is SGHVS and CDR2 FQNEAQ. CDR3 nucleotides: TGTGCCAGCAGCTCACCAGCTTTCCAGGGTTCTGGAAACACCATATATTTT. Protein sequence: CASSSPAFQGSGNTIYF.

The CDR3 spells CASEGSSYEQYF. CDR3 in DNA: TGTGCCAGCGAAGGGAGCTCCTACGAGCAGTACTTC. The rearrangement uses TRBV7-9 and TRBJ2-7, with D perhaps matching TRBD2 (5 bases). V shed 8 bases and J shed 0 bases, with 8 bases lying between them. The germline V gene has CDR1 SEHNR and CDR2 FQNEAQ (reference sequence). This CDR3 has 12 residues.

The chain is built from TRBV5-6 and TRBJ1-4; TRBD1 is a possible D gene (5 bases). V lost 1 base and J 5 bases, leaving 15 bases between the germline ends. Germline V gene data show CDR1 as SGHDT and CDR2 as YYEEEE. This CDR3 is 16 amino acids long. CDR3: CASSLWGDGGNEKLFF. The CDR3, as DNA: TGTGCCAGCAGCTTGTGGGGGGATGGCGGGAATGAAAAACTGTTTTTT.

This sequence joins TRBV5-6 and TRBJ2-6, with D perhaps matching TRBD1 or TRBD2 (5 bases each). This CDR3 region has 18 residues. V gave up 0 bases and J gave up 0 bases, with 13 bases separating them. Germline V gene sequence: CDR1 SGHDT, CDR2 YYEEEE. CDR3 protein: CASSLAPDTSSGANVLTF. The DNA of the CDR3 is TGTGCCAGCAGCTTGGCTCCGGACACTAGCTCTGGGGCCAACGTCCTGACTTTC.